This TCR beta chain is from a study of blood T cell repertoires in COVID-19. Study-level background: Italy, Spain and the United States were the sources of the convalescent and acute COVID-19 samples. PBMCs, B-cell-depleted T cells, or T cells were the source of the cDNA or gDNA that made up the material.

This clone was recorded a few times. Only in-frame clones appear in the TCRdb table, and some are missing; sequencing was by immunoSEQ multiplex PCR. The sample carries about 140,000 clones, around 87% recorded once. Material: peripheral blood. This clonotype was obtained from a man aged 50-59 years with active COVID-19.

CDR3 nucleotide sequence: TGTGCCAGCAAAGGACGGGATCTTGATACGCAGTATTTT. Its protein is CASKGRDLDTQYF. This sequence joins TRBV12-3 or TRBV12-4 and TRBJ2-3, with D maybe TRBD2 (5 bases). The CDR3 spans 13 residues. The ends were cut back, 7 bases at V and 6 bases at J, with 14 bases in the middle.